This T cell receptor beta chain was documented in a study of blood T cell repertoires in COVID-19. Study background: The cDNA or gDNA used as material had been derived from T cells, B-cell-depleted T cells, or PBMCs.

Authors' methods: Nucleated cell number was recorded as an estimate derived from reference gene primer amplification. Profiled with immunoSEQ multiplex PCR; TCRdb holds only in-frame clones, not every one. Clonal size and the V and J genes are those of that table, whereas D and trimming came from the DNA. The table lists approximately 28,000 clones, over 85% of them singletons. This clone showed up just once. This sequence was found in a man between 65 and 80 years old with active or convalescent COVID-19. The sequenced sample was peripheral blood.

The CDR3 nucleotides read TGTGCCAGTAGTTTGGGGGAGGGTGGATGGGGGCAGCCCCAGCATTTT. This gives the protein CASSLGEGGWGQPQHF. The V call is TRBV19, the J call TRBJ1-5, with D possibly TRBD1 on 5 matching bases. CDR1 is LNHDA and CDR2 is SQIVND in the germline V gene (reference sequence). V was trimmed by 5 bases and J by 7 bases, leaving 21 bases between them. The CDR3 length is 16 residues. Looking up the rest from reference TRBV19 and TRBJ1-5 gives the full variable domain: DGGITQSPKYLFRKEGQNVTLSCEQNLNHDAMYWYRQDPGQGLRLIYYSQIVNDFQKGDIAEGYSVSREKKESFPLTVTSAQKNPTAFYLCASSLGEGGWGQPQHFGDGTRLSIL.